Given below is one TCR beta chain in context. These data are taken from a study of blood T cell repertoires in COVID-19. In the study overall: Donors in the United States, Italy and Spain gave samples during acute or convalescent COVID-19. From T cells, B-cell-depleted T cells, or PBMCs came the material, which was cDNA or gDNA.

Per the authors' pipeline: Nucleated cell number was recorded as an estimate derived from reference gene primer amplification. Produced via immunoSEQ multiplex PCR; TCRdb's table is partial and in-frame only. Clone size and the V and J calls come from that table; the DNA yielded D and trimming. The sample records about 240,000 clones, approximately 80% being singletons. The material sequenced was peripheral blood. The source of this sequence is a woman aged 18 to 35 with acute or convalescent COVID-19.

Here the CDR3 DNA reads TGCGCCAGCAGCTTGGCCGGGACAGCGAACACTGAAGCTTTCTTT. It encodes CASSLAGTANTEAFF. The chain couples TRBV5-1 to TRBJ1-1; 7 bases line up with TRBD1. The CDR3 has 15 amino acids. V lost 0 bases, J lost 1 base, and 3 bases stayed unmatched. In germline, CDR1 is SGHRS, CDR2 YFSETQ.